These 10 T cell receptor beta chains originate from one sample sequenced in a study of shared clonotypes between healthy human individuals. Libraries were prepared by immunoSEQ multiplex PCR; TCRdb keeps only in-frame clonotypes and omits some of them. The sample shows more than 2 million clones, over 85% of them seen only once. Specimen: naive CD4+ T cells sorted from blood. Specified subset: CD45RA+ positively selected. These receptors came from a man younger than 35 in good health.

The chain is built from TRBV10-3 and TRBJ2-2, with 8 bases lining up with TRBD1. Germline CDR1 reads ENHRY; CDR2 reads SYGVKD. The CDR3 totals 15 residues. With 4 bases clipped from V and 6 bases from J, the junction kept 7 bases outside the gene matches. As DNA, the CDR3 is TGTGCCATCAGTGGAACGGACAGGGATCCCGGGGAGCTGTTTTTT. Protein product: CAISGTDRDPGELFF.

The rearrangement joins TRBV6-1 to TRBJ1-5, with 8 bases matching TRBD1. The CDR3 consists of 12 residues. The V segment lost 2 bases and the J segment 12 bases; nucleotides outside the gene matches: 3. In germline, CDR1 is MNHNS, CDR2 SASEGT. Here the CDR3 reads CASSESDRGQHF. Here the CDR3 DNA reads TGTGCCAGCAGTGAATCCGACAGGGGCCAGCATTTT.

This clone appeared a single time. The chain uses TRBV30 and TRBJ2-7; 7 bases match TRBD2. The V segment lost 8 bases and the J segment 4 bases; nucleotides outside the gene matches: 8. This CDR3 is 12 amino acids long. CDR1 is GTSNPN, CDR2 SVGIG, per germline (reference sequence). CDR3: CAGGETPYEQYF. The CDR3 nucleotides are TGTGCCGGGGGGGAGACACCTTACGAGCAGTACTTC.

J is TRBJ2-7 and V is TRBV4-1, with TRBD2 matching over 7 bases. The germline V gene encodes CDR1 MGHRA and CDR2 YSYEKL. The CDR3 is 16 amino acids. V dropped 2 bases and J dropped 7; count of bases not matched to a gene: 14. CDR3 coding DNA: TGCGCCAGCAGCCAACCCACGCGGGAGCCATCGAGAGAGCAGTACTTC. Protein sequence: CASSQPTREPSREQYF.

The J gene is TRBJ1-3, the V gene TRBV13; D may be TRBD1 (6 bases). Germline V lookup: CDR1 PRHDT, CDR2 FYEKMQ (reference sequence). This CDR3 has 17 amino acids. The V end lost 5 bases, the J end lost 0 bases, and 17 bases lay between the germline ends. This chain's CDR3 is CASSQYAGANSGNTIYF. CDR3 nucleotide sequence: TGTGCCAGCAGCCAATACGCGGGGGCTAACTCTGGAAACACCATATATTTT.

This sequence joins TRBV4-3 and TRBJ2-3, with 8 bases matching TRBD1. Germline V gene lookup returns CDR1 LGHNA and CDR2 YSLEER. The V and J ends lost 0 bases and 6 bases, in that order; junction bases with no gene match: 8. CDR3 length: 16 residues. CDR3 sequence reads: CASSQDRTGMVDTQYF. CDR3 coding DNA: TGCGCCAGCAGCCAAGATAGGACAGGGATGGTTGATACGCAGTATTTT.

The chain joins TRBV9 to TRBJ2-7, with TRBD2 matching over 9 bases. The trim removed 0 bases at V and 2 bases at J, leaving 3 bases unmatched. Germline CDR1 SGDLS, CDR2 YYNGEE. This CDR3 has 15 residues. The CDR3 region has the DNA TGTGCCAGCAGCGTAGCCCCTAGCGGGACCTACGAGCAGTACTTC. Its translation is CASSVAPSGTYEQYF.

J is TRBJ1-2 and V is TRBV15; the match to TRBD1 covers 9 bases. CDR1 LNHNV and CDR2 YYDKDF come from the germline V gene (reference sequence). This CDR3 contains 16 residues. The junction had 5 bases not matched to a gene; V was cut back by 1 base and J by 2 bases. CDR3 bases: TGTGCCACCAGCAGAGTCCGGACAGGGGAAAACTATGGCTACACCTTC. It codes for CATSRVRTGENYGYTF.

This chain joins TRBV5-1 and TRBJ2-5; 7 bases are a match to TRBD2. Near its end, the DNA agrees better with TRBJ2-7, so the J call may be wrong. Per the germline V gene, CDR1 is SGHRS and CDR2 is YFSETQ. This CDR3 has 15 residues. The CDR3 coding sequence is TGCGCCAGCAGCTTGCCAGCGGGGAACTCCTACGAGCAGTACTTC. It yields the protein CASSLPAGNSYEQYF.

This clone came up a few times. The rearrangement joins TRBV7-9 to TRBJ2-5; the match to TRBD2 covers 8 bases. Germline V gene sequence: CDR1 SEHNR, CDR2 FQNEAQ (reference sequence). The CDR3 runs 15 residues. With 3 bases clipped from V and 2 bases from J, the junction kept 5 bases outside the gene matches. The CDR3 DNA sequence: TGTGCCAGCAGCTTGTCCACTAGCGGTCAAGAGACCCAGTACTTC. Protein product: CASSLSTSGQETQYF.